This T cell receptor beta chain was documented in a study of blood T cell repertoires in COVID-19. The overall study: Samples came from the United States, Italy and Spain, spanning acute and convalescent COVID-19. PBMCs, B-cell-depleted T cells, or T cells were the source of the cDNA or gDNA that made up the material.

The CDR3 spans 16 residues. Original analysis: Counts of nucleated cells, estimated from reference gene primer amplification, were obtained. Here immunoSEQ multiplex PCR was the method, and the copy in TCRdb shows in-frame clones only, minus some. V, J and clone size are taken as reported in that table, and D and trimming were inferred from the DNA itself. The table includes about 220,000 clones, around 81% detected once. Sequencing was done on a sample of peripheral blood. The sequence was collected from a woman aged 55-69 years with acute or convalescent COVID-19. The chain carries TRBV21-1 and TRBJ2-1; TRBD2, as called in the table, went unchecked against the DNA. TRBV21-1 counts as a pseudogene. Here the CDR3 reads CASSKGMRFGVPEQFF. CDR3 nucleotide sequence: TGTGCCAGCAGCAAAGGAATGCGTTTCGGGGTCCCTGAGCAGTTCTTC.